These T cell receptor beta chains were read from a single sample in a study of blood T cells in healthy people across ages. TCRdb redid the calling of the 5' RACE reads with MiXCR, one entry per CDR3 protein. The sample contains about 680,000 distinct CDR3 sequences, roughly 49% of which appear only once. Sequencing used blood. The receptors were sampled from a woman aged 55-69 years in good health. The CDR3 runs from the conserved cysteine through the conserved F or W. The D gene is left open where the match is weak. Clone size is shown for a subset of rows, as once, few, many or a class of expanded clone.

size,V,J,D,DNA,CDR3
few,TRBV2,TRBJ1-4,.,TGTGCCAGCAGCGATGACAGCACAACTAATGAAAAACTGTTTTTT,CASSDDSTTNEKLFF
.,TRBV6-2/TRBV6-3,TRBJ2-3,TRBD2,TGTGCCAGCAGTGTGCAGCGGGAGGCAGATACGCAGTATTTT,CASSVQREADTQYF
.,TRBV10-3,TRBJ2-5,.,TGTGCCATCAGTGAGTCGAAGCTACACCAAGAGACCCAGTACTTC,CAISESKLHQETQYF
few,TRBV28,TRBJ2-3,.,TGTGCCAGCAGTTTATCGGGCGTTTATGGTGGACTAAGCACAGATACGCAGTATTTT,CASSLSGVYGGLSTDTQYF
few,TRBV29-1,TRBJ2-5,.,TGCAGCGTTGACGGCAGGGGAGGGGGAGAGACCCAGTACTTC,CSVDGRGGGETQYF
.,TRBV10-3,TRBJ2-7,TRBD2,TGTGCCATCAGTACCAGCGGGGGCTCCTACGAGCAGTACTTC,CAISTSGGSYEQYF
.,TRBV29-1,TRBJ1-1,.,TGCAGCGTTGCGGCTGAACAGGGCCTGAACACTGAAGCTTTCTTT,CSVAAEQGLNTEAFF
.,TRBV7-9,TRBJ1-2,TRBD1,TGTGCCAGCAGCTTGTCCGACAGGGTGGACGGCTACACCTTC,CASSLSDRVDGYTF
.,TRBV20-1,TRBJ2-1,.,TGCAGTGCTAGAGTTCATGAGAGCTCCTACAATGAGCAGTTCTTC,CSARVHESSYNEQFF
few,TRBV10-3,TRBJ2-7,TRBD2,TGTGCCATTCGAGGGCTAGCGGGACTCGAGCAGTACTTC,CAIRGLAGLEQYF
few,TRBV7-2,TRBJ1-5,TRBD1,TGTGCCAGCAGCCAAGGACAGGTGGGACAGCCCCAGCATTTT,CASSQGQVGQPQHF
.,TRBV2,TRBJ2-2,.,TGTGCCAGCAGTGAAGGGCAGGGGGGCACCGGGGAGCTGTTTTTT,CASSEGQGGTGELFF
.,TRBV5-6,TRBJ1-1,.,TGTGCCAGCAGCTCCGAAGGGTTTAACACTGAAGCTTTCTTT,CASSSEGFNTEAFF
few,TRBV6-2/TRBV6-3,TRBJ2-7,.,TGTGCCAGCGACGTGGGGGATTACGAGCAGTACTTC,CASDVGDYEQYF
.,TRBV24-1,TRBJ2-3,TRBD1,TGTGCCACCAGTGATTGGATGACAGGGTCCACAGATACGCAGTATTTT,CATSDWMTGSTDTQYF
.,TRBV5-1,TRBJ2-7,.,TGCGCCAGCAGCTTGAGTGCCGGTGAAGGCACCTACGAGCAGTACTTC,CASSLSAGEGTYEQYF
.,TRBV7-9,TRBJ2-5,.,TGTGCCAGCAGCTCCGACGGGGGGCAGGGGGCCTTTCAGAAGACCCAGTACTTC,CASSSDGGQGAFQKTQYF
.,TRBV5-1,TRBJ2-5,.,TGCGCCAGCAGCTTCGGGGCAGCCGGGCAGTACTTC,CASSFGAAGQYF
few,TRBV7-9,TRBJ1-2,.,TGTGCCAGCGGGGGGTATGGCTACACCTTC,CASGGYGYTF
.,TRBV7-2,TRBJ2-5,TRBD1,TGTGCCAGCAGCTTTCCAGGGGGTAACAATGAGCAGTACTTC,CASSFPGGNNEQYF
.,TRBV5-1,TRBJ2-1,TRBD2,TGCGCCAGCAGCTTGACCTCGCGGGAGGACAATGAGCAGTTCTTC,CASSLTSREDNEQFF
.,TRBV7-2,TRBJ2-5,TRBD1,TGTGCCAGCAGCTTTGGACAGGGGGCGTGGGAGCAGTACTTC,CASSFGQGAWEQYF
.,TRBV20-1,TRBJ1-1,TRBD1,TGCAGTGCTCCAGACGGCCGACAGGGGCGATTCACTGAAGCTTTCTTT,CSAPDGRQGRFTEAFF
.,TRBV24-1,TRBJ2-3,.,TGTGCCACCAGTGAGCGGGAACCCACAGAGACGCAGTATTTT,CATSEREPTETQYF
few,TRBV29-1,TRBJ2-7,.,TGCAGCGCCGAAGGGCGGTACGGCTACGAGCAGTACTTC,CSAEGRYGYEQYF
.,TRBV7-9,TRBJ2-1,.,TGTGCCAGTAGCAAGGAGGGGGTATTGGATGAGCAGTTCTTC,CASSKEGVLDEQFF
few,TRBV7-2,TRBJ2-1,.,TGTGCCAGCAGCTTAGGGCTAGTAGGCAATGAGCAGTTCTTC,CASSLGLVGNEQFF
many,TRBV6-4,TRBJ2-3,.,TGTGCCAGCAGTACGGAGCCTAGCACAGATACGCAGTATTTT,CASSTEPSTDTQYF
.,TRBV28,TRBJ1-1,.,TGTGCCAGCAGTTCCATCTCTCTCAACACTGAAGCTTTCTTT,CASSSISLNTEAFF
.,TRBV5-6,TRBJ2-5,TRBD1,TGTGCCAGCAGCGAACAGGGGTGGGCACAAGAGACCCAGTACTTC,CASSEQGWAQETQYF
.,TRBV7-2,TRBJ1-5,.,TGTGCCAGCAGGGGGCTCGGGAATTCGGGTCAGCCCCAGCATTTT,CASRGLGNSGQPQHF
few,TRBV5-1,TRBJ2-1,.,TGCGCCAGCAGCTTGTTGCAGGTTTCGGGACCCGAGTACAATGAGCAGTTCTTC,CASSLLQVSGPEYNEQFF
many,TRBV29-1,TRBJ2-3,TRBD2,TGCAGCGTAGCTAAAGGGACTAGCGGTAGTGCAGATACGCAGTATTTT,CSVAKGTSGSADTQYF
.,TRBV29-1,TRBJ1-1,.,TGCAGCACGAAGAACACTGAAGCTTTCTTT,CSTKNTEAFF
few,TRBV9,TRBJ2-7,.,TGTGCCAGCAGCGTAGAGTCCTACTTCGGCGAGCAGTACTTC,CASSVESYFGEQYF
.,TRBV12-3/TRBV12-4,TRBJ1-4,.,TGTGCCAGCAGTTTGGGGGGGAGAGAGGAAAAACTGTTTTTT,CASSLGGREEKLFF
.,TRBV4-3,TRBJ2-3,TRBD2,TGCGCCAGCAGCCAAGATTCATTTGGGGCGGGAGCAGGCACAGATACGCAGTATTTT,CASSQDSFGAGAGTDTQYF
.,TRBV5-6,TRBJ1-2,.,TGTGCCAGCAGCTCCCCCTTGGCGGCTAACTATGGCTACACCTTC,CASSSPLAANYGYTF
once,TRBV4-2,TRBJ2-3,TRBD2,TGTGCCAGCAGCCGAACTAGGGAGGGGACAGATACGCAGTATTTT,CASSRTREGTDTQYF
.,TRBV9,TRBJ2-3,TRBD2,TGTGCCAGCAGCAATCCGGGACTAGCGGGAGGTACAGATACGCAGTATTTT,CASSNPGLAGGTDTQYF
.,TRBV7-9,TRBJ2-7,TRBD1,TGTGCCAGCAGCCCACGGACAGGGGCCTCCTACGAGCAGTACTTC,CASSPRTGASYEQYF
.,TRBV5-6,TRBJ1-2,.,TGTGCCAGCAGCATCCTCAGGGATTCTGTCGCTGGCTACACCTTC,CASSILRDSVAGYTF
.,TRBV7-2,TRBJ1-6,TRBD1,TGTGCCAGCAGCACCGGGACAGTTAATTCACCCCTCCACTTT,CASSTGTVNSPLHF
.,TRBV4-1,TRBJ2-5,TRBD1,TGCGCCAGCAGCCCGGGACAGGGACCAGAAGAGACCCAGTACTTC,CASSPGQGPEETQYF
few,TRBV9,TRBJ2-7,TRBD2,TGTGCCAGCAGCGTAGGGGGAGAAGGTAGCGGGAGGGCCGTCGAGCAGTACTTC,CASSVGGEGSGRAVEQYF
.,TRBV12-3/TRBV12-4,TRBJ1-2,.,TGTGCCAGCAGTTCTAAAGGCTATGGCTACACCTTC,CASSSKGYGYTF
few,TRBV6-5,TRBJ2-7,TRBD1,TGTGCCAGCAGTCGGACAGGGGGCCAACTTACATACGAGCAGTACTTC,CASSRTGGQLTYEQYF
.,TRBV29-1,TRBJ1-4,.,TGCAGCGTCGCCGGGACGTCAACTAATGAAAAACTGTTTTTT,CSVAGTSTNEKLFF
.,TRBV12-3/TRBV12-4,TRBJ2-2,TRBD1,TGTGCCAGCAGTTTCTACAGGGGGACCGGGGAGCTGTTTTTT,CASSFYRGTGELFF
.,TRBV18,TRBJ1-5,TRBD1,TGTGCCAGCTCACCGTCGGCAGGGGGAATTGGCAGCCAGCCCCAGCATTTT,CASSPSAGGIGSQPQHF
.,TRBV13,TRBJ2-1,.,TGTGCCAGCAGTTTAGGCGGGACTTATTACAATGAGCAGTTCTTC,CASSLGGTYYNEQFF
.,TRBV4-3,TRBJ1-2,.,TGCGCCAGCAGCCAAGGGCTACAGGAGTCCTATGGCTACACCTTC,CASSQGLQESYGYTF
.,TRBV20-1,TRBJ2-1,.,TGCAGTGCTAGAGGACTAAGGGGGAAGGTCCACAATGAGCAGTTCTTC,CSARGLRGKVHNEQFF
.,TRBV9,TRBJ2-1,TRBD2,TGTGCCAGCAGCGCGGCCGAGACTAGCGGTTACAATGAGCAGTTCTTC,CASSAAETSGYNEQFF
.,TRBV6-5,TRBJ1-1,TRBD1,TGTGCCAGCAGTGCCACAGGGGGCTACACTGAAGCTTTCTTT,CASSATGGYTEAFF
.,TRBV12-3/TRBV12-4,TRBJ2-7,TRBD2,TGTGCCAGCAGTCCTCAGGCGGGAGCCACCTACGAGCAGTACTTC,CASSPQAGATYEQYF
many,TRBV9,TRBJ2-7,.,TGTGCCAGCAGCTTTAGTACCGGGACAAGCGAGCAGTACTTC,CASSFSTGTSEQYF
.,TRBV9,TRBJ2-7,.,TGTGCCAGCAGCGAAACCCCCCATGGCGGCTCCTACAATGAGCAGTACTTC,CASSETPHGGSYNEQYF